This T cell receptor (beta chain) was sequenced in a study of cytomegalovirus exposure and HLA in healthy donors. Regarding this clone: Its target is not known.

Study-wide findings and caveats: Common viral pathogens (according to a later analysis) appeared linked to several of the most significant clusters.

The CDR3 consists of 17 residues. Germline V gene sequence: CDR1 LGHNA, CDR2 YNFKEQ. Germline trimming cut 3 bases from V and 4 bases from J; bases unmatched to any gene: 7. The PCR made use of 60 Vbeta and 13 Jbeta primers. Sequenced by immunoSEQ multiplex PCR; TCRdb stores in-frame clones only, minus some. The sample has some 130,000 clones, roughly 70% seen once. The V gene is TRBV4-2, the J gene TRBJ2-2; 11 bases line up with TRBD2. The clonotype originates from a man aged 40-50 years in good health and CMV-seronegative. The sequencing input was PBMCs. CDR3 sequence reads: CASSQYGTSGTTGELFF. DNA for the CDR3: TGTGCCAGCAGCCAGTACGGGACTAGCGGCACCACCGGGGAGCTGTTTTTT.